A selection of T cell receptor beta chains follows, all from one sample in a study of blood T cell repertoires in COVID-19. This table comes from immunoSEQ multiplex PCR, and its TCRdb copy is limited to in-frame clones, with some not included. The repertoire holds roughly 190,000 clones, with about 83% as singletons. The sequencing input was PBMCs or T cells enriched from blood (not recorded which). These receptor sequences come from a woman aged 25-40 years who had been exposed to COVID-19. Both conserved end residues are part of each CDR3. The D gene is left open where the match is weak. Rows may omit the clone size; those that give it use once, few, many or a size class.

J | D | V | size | CDR3 | DNA
TRBJ1-4 | NA | TRBV29-1 | NA | CSVDGNRAGEGGKLFF | TGCAGCGTTGATGGGAACAGGGCAGGGGAAGGGGGAAAACTGTTTTTT
TRBJ1-4 | TRBD1 | TRBV9 | NA | CASTQGATNEKLFF | TGTGCCAGCACTCAGGGGGCAACTAATGAAAAACTGTTTTTT
TRBJ2-5 | NA | TRBV29-1 | NA | CSVVWAGSLETQYF | TGCAGCGTCGTCTGGGCGGGTTCCCTGGAGACCCAGTACTTC
TRBJ2-3 | NA | TRBV27 | NA | CASSPRTATGTDTQYF | TGTGCCAGCAGTCCGCGGACCGCTACAGGGACAGATACGCAGTATTTT
TRBJ1-1 | NA | TRBV5-4 | few | CASSLEGAGAEAFF | TGTGCCAGCAGCTTGGAAGGGGCTGGCGCTGAAGCTTTCTTT
TRBJ2-3 | TRBD2 | TRBV5-1 | NA | CASSLAPSGATDTQYF | TGCGCCAGCAGCTTGGCCCCTAGCGGGGCCACAGATACGCAGTATTTT
TRBJ2-7 | NA | TRBV5-5 | NA | CASSLVPTYEQYF | TGTGCCAGCAGCTTGGTCCCTACCTACGAGCAGTACTTC
TRBJ1-6 | NA | TRBV12-3/TRBV12-4 | NA | CASSFRYNSPLHF | TGTGCCAGCAGTTTTCGCTATAATTCACCCCTCCACTTT
TRBJ2-4 | NA | TRBV2 | NA | CASSAPFGVELAKNIQYF | TGTGCCAGCAGTGCTCCGTTCGGGGTGGAACTAGCCAAAAACATTCAGTACTTC
TRBJ2-2 | TRBD2 | TRBV30 | NA | CAWKGLANTGELFF | TGTGCCTGGAAGGGACTAGCTAACACCGGGGAGCTGTTTTTT
TRBJ2-7 | NA | TRBV7-2 | NA | CASSLAGGGTYLYEQYF | TGTGCCAGCAGCTTAGCGGGGGGGGGCACCTATCTCTACGAGCAGTACTTC
TRBJ1-1 | NA | TRBV18 | NA | CASSPTSGMNTEAFF | TGTGCCAGCTCACCAACGTCGGGTATGAACACTGAAGCTTTCTTT
TRBJ2-2 | NA | TRBV2 | NA | CASSAENLLLTGELFF | TGTGCCAGCAGTGCTGAGAACCTCCTATTAACCGGGGAGCTGTTTTTT
TRBJ2-5 | NA | TRBV4-3 | NA | CASSPSGGGMETQYF | TGCGCCAGCAGCCCGTCAGGCGGGGGCATGGAGACCCAGTACTTC
TRBJ1-2 | TRBD1 | TRBV6-1 | NA | CASSEAGDSGRFNYGYTF | TGTGCCAGCAGTGAAGCGGGGGACAGCGGTCGATTTAACTATGGCTACACCTTC
TRBJ2-3 | TRBD2 | TRBV9 | NA | CASSAASGYQYF | TGTGCCAGCAGCGCCGCTAGCGGCTACCAGTATTTT
TRBJ1-1 | TRBD1 | TRBV5-1 | NA | CASSPDREGTGTEAFF | TGCGCCAGCAGCCCGGACAGGGAGGGAACCGGCACTGAAGCTTTCTTT
TRBJ2-3 | NA | TRBV5-4 | NA | CASSLTVSTDTQYF | TGTGCCAGCAGCTTGACGGTATCGACAGATACGCAGTATTTT
TRBJ2-7 | TRBD2 | TRBV19 | NA | CASGRGGSNEQYF | TGTGCCAGCGGCCGGGGGGGCAGCAACGAGCAGTACTTC
TRBJ1-5 | NA | TRBV7-6 | NA | CASSRGQSNQPQHF | TGTGCCAGCAGCCGGGGACAAAGCAATCAGCCCCAGCATTTT
TRBJ2-7 | TRBD2 | TRBV9 | NA | CASSGEGTSGDEQYF | TGTGCCAGCAGCGGGGAGGGGACTAGCGGAGACGAGCAGTACTTC
TRBJ1-6 | NA | TRBV1 | NA | CTSKPRVVDNSPLHF | TGCACCAGCAAACCCAGGGTAGTAGATAATTCACCCCTCCACTTT